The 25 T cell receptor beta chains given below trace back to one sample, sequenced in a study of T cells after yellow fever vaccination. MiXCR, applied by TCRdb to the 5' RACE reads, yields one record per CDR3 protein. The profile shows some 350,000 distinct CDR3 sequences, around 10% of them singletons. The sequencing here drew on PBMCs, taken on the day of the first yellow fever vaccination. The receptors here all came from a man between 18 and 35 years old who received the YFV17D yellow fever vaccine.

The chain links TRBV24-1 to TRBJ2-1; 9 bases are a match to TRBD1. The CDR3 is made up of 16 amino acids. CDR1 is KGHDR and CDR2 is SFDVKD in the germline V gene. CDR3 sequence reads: CAPDRGSQYCNNEQFF. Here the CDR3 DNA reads TGTGCACCGGACAGGGGTTCCCAATACTGCAACAATGAGCAGTTCTTC.

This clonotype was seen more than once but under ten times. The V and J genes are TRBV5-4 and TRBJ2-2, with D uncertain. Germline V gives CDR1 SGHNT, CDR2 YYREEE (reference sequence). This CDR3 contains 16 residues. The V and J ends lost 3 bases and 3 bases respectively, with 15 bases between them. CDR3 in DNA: TGTGCCAGCAGCTGGTGGAGAGCCCTGGACACCGGGGAGCTGTTTTTT. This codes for CASSWWRALDTGELFF. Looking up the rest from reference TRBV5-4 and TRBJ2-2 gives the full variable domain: ETGVTQSPTHLIKTRGQQVTLRCSSQSGHNTVSWYQQALGQGPQFIFQYYREEENGRGNFPPRFSGLQFPNYSSELNVNALELDDSALYLCASSWWRALDTGELFFGEGSRLTVL.

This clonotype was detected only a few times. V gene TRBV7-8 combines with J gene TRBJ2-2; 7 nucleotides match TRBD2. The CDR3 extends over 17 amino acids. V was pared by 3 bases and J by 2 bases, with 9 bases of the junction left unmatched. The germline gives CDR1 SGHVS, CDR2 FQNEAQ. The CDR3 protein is CASSLGWTGGNTGELFF. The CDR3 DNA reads TGTGCCAGCAGCTTGGGTTGGACGGGGGGAAACACCGGGGAGCTGTTTTTT.

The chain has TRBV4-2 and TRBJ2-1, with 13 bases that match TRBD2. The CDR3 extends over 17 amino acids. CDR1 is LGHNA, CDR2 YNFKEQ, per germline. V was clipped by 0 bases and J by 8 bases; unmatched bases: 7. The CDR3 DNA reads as TGTGCCAGCAGCCAAGATATAACTAGCGGGGGGGCCCATGAGCAGTTCTTC. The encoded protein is CASSQDITSGGAHEQFF.

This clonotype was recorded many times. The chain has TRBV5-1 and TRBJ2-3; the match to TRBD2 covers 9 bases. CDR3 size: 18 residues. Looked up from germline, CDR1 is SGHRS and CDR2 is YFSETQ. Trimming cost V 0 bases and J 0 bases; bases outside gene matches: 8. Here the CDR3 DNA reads TGCGCCAGCAGCTTGGCTGGGCGGGGGGGATCTAGCACAGATACGCAGTATTTT. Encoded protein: CASSLAGRGGSSTDTQYF.

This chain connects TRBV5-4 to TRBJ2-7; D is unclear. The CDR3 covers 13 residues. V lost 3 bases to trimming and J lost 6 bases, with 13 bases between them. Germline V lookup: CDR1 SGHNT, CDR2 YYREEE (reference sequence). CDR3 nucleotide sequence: TGTGCCAGCAGCTACGGCCGCCGCGGCGAGCAGTACGTC. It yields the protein CASSYGRRGEQYV.

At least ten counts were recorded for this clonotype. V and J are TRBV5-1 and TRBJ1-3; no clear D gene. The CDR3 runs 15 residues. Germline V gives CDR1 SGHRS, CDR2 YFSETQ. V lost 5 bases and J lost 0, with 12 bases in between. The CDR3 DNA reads TGCGCCAGCAGGGGAGAGCTATTCTCTGGAAACACCATATATTTT. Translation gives CASRGELFSGNTIYF.

DNA for the CDR3: TGTGCCAGCAGTTACGCGACCGACACTCGGTACCAAGAGACCCAGTACTTC. The encoded protein is CASSYATDTRYQETQYF. This chain uses TRBV6-5 with TRBJ2-5, with D uncertain. CDR1 and CDR2 (germline): MNHEY, SVGAGI. The CDR3 has 17 amino acids. V shed 2 bases and J shed 0 bases, with 16 bases lying between them.

The CDR3 is CASSSQGRQFF. The CDR3 DNA sequence: TGCGCCAGCAGCTCCCAGGGTCGCCAGTTCTTC. The chain links TRBV5-1 to TRBJ2-1; tentatively, D is TRBD1 (5 bases). Deletions cut 3 bases from V and 13 bases from J, with 11 bases between. Looked up from germline, CDR1 is SGHRS and CDR2 is YFSETQ. The CDR3 covers 11 residues. The full variable domain, in which reference TRBV5-1 and TRBJ2-1 provide the parts outside the CDR3, is KAGVTQTPRYLIKTRGQQVTLSCSPISGHRSVSWYQQTPGQGLQFLFEYFSETQRNKGNFPGRFSGRQFSNSRSEMNVSTLELGDSALYLCASSSQGRQFFGPGTRLTVL.

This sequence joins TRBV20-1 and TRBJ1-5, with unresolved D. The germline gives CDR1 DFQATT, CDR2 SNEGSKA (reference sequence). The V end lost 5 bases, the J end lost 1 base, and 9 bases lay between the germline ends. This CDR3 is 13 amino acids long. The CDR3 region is CSAHQDSNQPQHF. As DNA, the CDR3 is TGCAGTGCTCACCAGGACAGCAATCAGCCCCAGCATTTT.

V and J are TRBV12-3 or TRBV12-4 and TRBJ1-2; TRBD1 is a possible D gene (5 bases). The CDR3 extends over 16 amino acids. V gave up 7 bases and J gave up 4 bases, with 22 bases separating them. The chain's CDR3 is CASTEHRRVLLYGYTF. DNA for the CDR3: TGTGCCAGCACCGAACATCGCAGGGTCCTTCTCTATGGCTACACCTTC.

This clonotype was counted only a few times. CDR3 sequence reads: CASSQLGEYTEAFF. The CDR3 DNA follows: TGCGCCAGCAGCCAATTAGGCGAGTACACTGAAGCTTTCTTT. The gene calls are TRBV4-3 and TRBJ1-1; D unclear. The germline CDR1 and CDR2 sequences are LGHNA and YSLEER. Trimming removed 2 bases at V and 3 bases at J, with 10 bases between. The length of the CDR3 is 14 residues.

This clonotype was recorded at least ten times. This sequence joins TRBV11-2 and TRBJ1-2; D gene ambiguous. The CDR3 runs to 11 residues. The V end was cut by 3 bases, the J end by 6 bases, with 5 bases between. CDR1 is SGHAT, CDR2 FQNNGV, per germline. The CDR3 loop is CASSFRDGYTF. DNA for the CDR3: TGTGCCAGCAGCTTTCGGGATGGCTACACCTTC.

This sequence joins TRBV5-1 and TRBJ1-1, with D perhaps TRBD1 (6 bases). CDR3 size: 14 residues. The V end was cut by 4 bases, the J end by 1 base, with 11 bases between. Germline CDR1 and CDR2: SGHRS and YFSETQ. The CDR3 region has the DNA TGCGCCAGCAGCCCGAGGGGGGAGAACACTGAAGCTTTCTTT. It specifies CASSPRGENTEAFF.

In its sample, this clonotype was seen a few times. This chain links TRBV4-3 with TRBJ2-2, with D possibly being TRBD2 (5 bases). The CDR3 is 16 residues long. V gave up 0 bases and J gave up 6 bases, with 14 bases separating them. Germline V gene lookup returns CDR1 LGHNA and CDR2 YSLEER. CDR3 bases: TGCGCCAGCAGCCAAGAGATATCGGTGGGAGCCGGGGAGCTGTTTTTT. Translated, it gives CASSQEISVGAGELFF.

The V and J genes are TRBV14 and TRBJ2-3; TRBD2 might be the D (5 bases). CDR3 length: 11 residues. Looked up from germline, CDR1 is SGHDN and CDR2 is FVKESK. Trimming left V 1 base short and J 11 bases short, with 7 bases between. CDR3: CASSQAGRQYF. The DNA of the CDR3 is TGTGCCAGCAGCCAAGCGGGGAGGCAGTATTTT.

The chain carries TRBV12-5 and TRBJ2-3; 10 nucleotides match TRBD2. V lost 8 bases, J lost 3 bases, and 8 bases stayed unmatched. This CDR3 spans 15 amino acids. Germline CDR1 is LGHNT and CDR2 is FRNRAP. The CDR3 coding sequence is TGTGCTAGTCTTTTTAGCGGGGGGTATACAGATACGCAGTATTTT. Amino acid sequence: CASLFSGGYTDTQYF.

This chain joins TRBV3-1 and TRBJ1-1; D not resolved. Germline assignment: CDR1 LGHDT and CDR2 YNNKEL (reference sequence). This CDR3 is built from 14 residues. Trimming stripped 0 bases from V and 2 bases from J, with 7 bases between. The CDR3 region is CASSQDATNTEAFF. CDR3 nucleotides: TGTGCCAGCAGCCAAGACGCGACAAACACTGAAGCTTTCTTT.

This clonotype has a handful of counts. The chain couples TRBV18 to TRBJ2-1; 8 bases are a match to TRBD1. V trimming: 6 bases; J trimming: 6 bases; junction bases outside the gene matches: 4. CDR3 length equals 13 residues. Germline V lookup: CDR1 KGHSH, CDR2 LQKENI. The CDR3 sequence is CASSPDRGNEQFF. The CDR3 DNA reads TGTGCCAGCTCCCCCGACAGGGGCAATGAGCAGTTCTTC.

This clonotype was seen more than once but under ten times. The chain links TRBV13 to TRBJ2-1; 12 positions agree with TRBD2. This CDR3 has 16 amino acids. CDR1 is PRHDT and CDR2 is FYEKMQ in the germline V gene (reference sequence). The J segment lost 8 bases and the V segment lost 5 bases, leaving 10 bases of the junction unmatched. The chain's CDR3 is CASSPASGGAPYEQFF. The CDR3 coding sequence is TGTGCCAGCAGCCCCGCTAGCGGGGGGGCTCCATATGAGCAGTTCTTC. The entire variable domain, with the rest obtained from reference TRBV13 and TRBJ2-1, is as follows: AAGVIQSPRHLIKEKRETATLKCYPIPRHDTVYWYQQGPGQDPQFLISFYEKMQSDKGSIPDRFSAQQFSDYHSELNMSSLELGDSALYFCASSPASGGAPYEQFFGPGTRLTVL.

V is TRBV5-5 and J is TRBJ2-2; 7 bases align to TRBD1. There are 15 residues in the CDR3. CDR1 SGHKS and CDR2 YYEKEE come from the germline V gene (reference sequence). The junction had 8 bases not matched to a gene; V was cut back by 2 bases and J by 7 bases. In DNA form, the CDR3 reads TGTGCCAGCAGCTTTTCAAGGGGGCATATCGGGGAGCTGTTTTTT. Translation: CASSFSRGHIGELFF.

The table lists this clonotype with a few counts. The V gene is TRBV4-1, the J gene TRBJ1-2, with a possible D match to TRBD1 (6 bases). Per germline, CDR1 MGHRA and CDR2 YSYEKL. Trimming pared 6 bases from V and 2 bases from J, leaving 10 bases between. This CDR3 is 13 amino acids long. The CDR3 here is CASRRDTNYGYTF. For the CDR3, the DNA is TGCGCCAGCAGGAGGGACACCAACTATGGCTACACCTTC.

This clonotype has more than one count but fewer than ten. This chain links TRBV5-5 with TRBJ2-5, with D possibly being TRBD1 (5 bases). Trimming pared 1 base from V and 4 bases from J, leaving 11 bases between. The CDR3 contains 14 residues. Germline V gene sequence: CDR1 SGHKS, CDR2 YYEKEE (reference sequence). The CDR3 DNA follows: TGTGCCAGCAGCTTGAGTCAGGGAACAGAGACCCAGTACTTC. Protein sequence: CASSLSQGTETQYF.

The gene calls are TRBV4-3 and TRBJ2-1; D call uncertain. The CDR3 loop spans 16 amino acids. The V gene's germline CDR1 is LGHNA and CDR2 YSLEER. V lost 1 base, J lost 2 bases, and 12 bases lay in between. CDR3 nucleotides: TGCGCCAGCAGCCAAGGGTTCAGTCAACCCTACAATGAGCAGTTCTTC. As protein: CASSQGFSQPYNEQFF.

Here the CDR3 DNA reads TGTGCCAGCAGCAGGGTTTTTAACTATGGCTACACCTTC. Its protein is CASSRVFNYGYTF. The genes are TRBV12-3 or TRBV12-4 and TRBJ1-2; D is possibly TRBD1 (5 bases). V lost 6 bases to trimming and J lost 1 base, with 9 bases between them. This CDR3 has 13 residues.